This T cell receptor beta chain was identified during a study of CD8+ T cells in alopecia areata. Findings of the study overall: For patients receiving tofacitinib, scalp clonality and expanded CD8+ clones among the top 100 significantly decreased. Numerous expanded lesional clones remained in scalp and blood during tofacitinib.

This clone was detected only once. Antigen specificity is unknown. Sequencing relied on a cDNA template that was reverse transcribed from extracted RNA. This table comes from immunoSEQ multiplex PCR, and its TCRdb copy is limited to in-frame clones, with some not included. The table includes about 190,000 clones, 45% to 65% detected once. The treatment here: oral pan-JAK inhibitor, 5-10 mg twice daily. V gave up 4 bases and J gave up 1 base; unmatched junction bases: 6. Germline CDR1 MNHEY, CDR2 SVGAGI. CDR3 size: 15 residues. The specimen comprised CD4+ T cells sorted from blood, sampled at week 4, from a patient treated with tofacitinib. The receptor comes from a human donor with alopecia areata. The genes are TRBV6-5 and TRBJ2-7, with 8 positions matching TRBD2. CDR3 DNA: TGTGCCAGCAGTTCGTCCTCGGGGGGGTCCTACGAGCAGTACTTC. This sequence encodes CASSSSSGGSYEQYF.